This TCR beta chain was identified in a study of OX40 agonist ivuxolimab in advanced cancers. This CDR3 has 14 residues. Per germline, CDR1 ENHRY and CDR2 SYGVKD. V gave up 6 bases and J gave up 3 bases; unmatched junction bases: 7. Profiled with immunoSEQ multiplex PCR; TCRdb holds only in-frame clones, not every one. Of some 78,000 clones listed, approximately 90% are singletons. This receptor was identified in an adult with an advanced solid tumor such as melanoma, head and neck, liver or kidney cancer. The material sequenced was CD4+ or CD8+ T cells sorted from blood, taken in a trial of the OX40 agonist ivuxolimab. The V call is TRBV10-3, the J call TRBJ1-1; 7 positions match TRBD1. CDR3 nucleotides: TGTGCCATCAGCTCACAGGGGAGGGACACTGAAGCTTTCTTT. It translates to CAISSQGRDTEAFF.